The 27 T cell receptor beta chains reported below all come from one sample, sequenced in a study of T cells after yellow fever vaccination. From the 5' RACE reads, TCRdb called clonotypes with MiXCR, one entry per CDR3 protein. The sample has about 550,000 distinct CDR3 sequences, around 21% seen once. The starting material was PBMCs, obtained 15 days after the yellow fever booster vaccination. The receptors stem from a young man who received the YFV17D yellow fever vaccine.

This clonotype was observed a few times. V usage is TRBV27 and J usage is TRBJ2-5; the D gene is possibly TRBD2 (5 bases). The CDR3 covers 13 residues. Germline V gene lookup returns CDR1 MNHEY and CDR2 SMNVEV (reference sequence). Trimming stripped 6 bases from V and 2 bases from J, with 10 bases between. The CDR3 is CASRLGPQETQYF. The DNA for the CDR3 is TGTGCCAGCAGACTAGGCCCACAAGAGACCCAGTACTTC.

This clonotype came up a few times. The rearrangement links TRBV29-1 to TRBJ2-7; possibly TRBD1 for D (5 bases). Germline V gene lookup returns CDR1 SQVTM and CDR2 ANQGSEA. This CDR3 has 13 residues. Trimming shortened V by 5 bases and J by 5 bases, and 16 bases separated the two germline ends. The CDR3 loop reads CSVSFQGSNEQYF. As DNA, the CDR3 is TGCAGCGTTTCGTTTCAGGGAAGCAACGAGCAGTACTTC.

V and J are TRBV7-2 and TRBJ2-3; 13 bases line up with TRBD2. V gave up 0 bases and J gave up 1 base; unmatched junction bases: 1. Germline lookup yields CDR1 SGHTA and CDR2 FQGNSA. This CDR3 comprises 17 residues. The CDR3 here is CASSLATSGRGTDTQYF. The CDR3 bases are TGTGCCAGCAGCTTAGCAACTAGCGGGAGGGGCACAGATACGCAGTATTTT.

This clonotype was counted only a few times. V usage is TRBV7-9 and J usage is TRBJ2-7; D perhaps matches TRBD2 (5 bases). V dropped 8 bases and J dropped 11 bases, with 25 bases sitting between them. Looked up from germline, CDR1 is SEHNR and CDR2 is FQNEAQ (reference sequence). The CDR3 extends over 14 amino acids. CDR3 in DNA: TGTGCCAGCGTTTTTTATAATGAGGGATCTTCAGAGTACTTC. Its translation: CASVFYNEGSSEYF. The complete variable domain, with remaining parts taken from reference TRBV7-9 and TRBJ2-7, reads DTGVSQNPRHKITKRGQNVTFRCDPISEHNRLYWYRQTLGQGPEFLTYFQNEAQLEKSRLLSDRFSAERPKGSFSTLEIQRTEQGDSAMYLCASVFYNEGSSEYFGPGTRLTVT.

This clonotype was detected only a few times. The chain couples TRBV30 to TRBJ2-5, with unresolved D. The CDR3 length is 14 residues. Germline V gene sequence: CDR1 GTSNPN, CDR2 SVGIG (reference sequence). V dropped 1 base and J dropped 5 bases, with 14 bases sitting between them. The CDR3 loop is CAWSDLRVLETQYF. CDR3 sequence (DNA): TGTGCCTGGAGTGATCTTCGAGTTTTGGAGACCCAGTACTTC.

Here the CDR3 DNA reads TGTGCCAGCAGCCCGGGCCATACGCAGTATTTT. The encoded protein is CASSPGHTQYF. The rearrangement links TRBV12-3 or TRBV12-4 to TRBJ2-3; D gene ambiguous. This CDR3 contains 11 residues. V was cut by 6 bases and J by 7 bases, with 8 bases left in between.

The V gene is TRBV5-4, the J gene TRBJ2-6, with TRBD1 identical over 7 bases. This CDR3 has 19 residues. Trimming cost V 4 bases and J 1 base; bases outside gene matches: 14. The germline CDR1 and CDR2 sequences are SGHNT and YYREEE (reference sequence). CDR3 DNA sequence: TGTGCCAGCAGCGTGAAGGGGGCCTACCAACTATCTGGGGCCAACGTCCTGACTTTC. It encodes CASSVKGAYQLSGANVLTF.

V gene TRBV14 combines with J gene TRBJ2-6; D is possibly TRBD1 (5 bases). This CDR3 is 17 amino acids long. Trimming stripped 5 bases from V and 0 bases from J, with 14 bases between. Germline CDR1 reads SGHDN; CDR2 reads FVKESK. The CDR3 bases are TGTGCCAGCAGCTTGACAGTCTTTAGCTCTGGGGCCAACGTCCTGACTTTC. Its protein is CASSLTVFSSGANVLTF. The entire variable domain, with the rest obtained from reference TRBV14 and TRBJ2-6, is as follows: EAGVTQFPSHSVIEKGQTVTLRCDPISGHDNLYWYRRVMGKEIKFLLHFVKESKQDESGMPNNRFLAERTGGTYSTLKVQPAELEDSGVYFCASSLTVFSSGANVLTFGAGSRLTVL.

The chain joins TRBV20-1 to TRBJ2-1, with a possible D match to TRBD2 (5 bases). This CDR3 contains 12 residues. CDR1 and CDR2 from the germline V gene are DFQATT and SNEGSKA (reference sequence). V was trimmed by 5 bases and J by 7 bases, leaving 12 bases between them. This CDR3 reads CSAEGALNEQFF. CDR3 bases: TGCAGTGCTGAGGGAGCCTTAAATGAGCAGTTCTTC.

The rearrangement joins TRBV12-3 or TRBV12-4 to TRBJ2-2; D is uncertain. Trimming stripped 4 bases from V and 6 bases from J, with 12 bases between. CDR3 length: 14 residues. The chain's CDR3 is CASSSRSPSGELFF. The CDR3 DNA is TGTGCCAGCAGTTCAAGGTCCCCATCCGGGGAGCTGTTTTTT.

V usage is TRBV28 and J usage is TRBJ2-3, with D maybe TRBD2 (5 bases). The length of the CDR3 is 14 residues. CDR1 and CDR2 from the germline V gene are MDHEN and SYDVKM. V was clipped by 8 bases and J by 2 bases, with 14 bases between them. CDR3 amino acids: CASQTSGSTDTQYF. Written as DNA, the CDR3 is TGTGCCAGCCAGACAAGCGGATCCACAGATACGCAGTATTTT. Full variable domain (remainder filled in from reference TRBV28 and TRBJ2-3): DVKVTQSSRYLVKRTGEKVFLECVQDMDHENMFWYRQDPGLGLRLIYFSYDVKMKEKGDIPEGYSVSREKKERFSLILESASTNQTSMYLCASQTSGSTDTQYFGPGTRLTVL.

This clonotype showed up just a few times. The gene calls are TRBV19 and TRBJ2-1, with 9 bases identical to TRBD2. Germline loops: CDR1 LNHDA, CDR2 SQIVND (reference sequence). The CDR3 has 18 residues. Unmatched junction bases numbered 8, after V lost 2 bases and J lost 0 bases. The CDR3 DNA is TGTGCCAGTAGTATACTAGCGGGGAGTGTTAGCTCCTACAATGAGCAGTTCTTC. Protein: CASSILAGSVSSYNEQFF.

This clonotype has only a few counts. The genes are TRBV13 and TRBJ2-4, with D possibly being TRBD1 (6 bases). Trimming stripped 0 bases from V and 1 base from J, with 13 bases between. CDR3 length: 17 residues. Germline CDR1 and CDR2: PRHDT and FYEKMQ (reference sequence). In DNA form, the CDR3 reads TGTGCCAGCAGCTTAGGCCGAGCAGGGGTGGCCAAAAACATTCAGTACTTC. Its protein is CASSLGRAGVAKNIQYF.

The chain uses TRBV5-6 and TRBJ2-4; TRBD1 agrees at 7 bases. The CDR3 is 16 residues long. The trim removed 2 bases at V and 0 bases at J, leaving 5 bases unmatched. Per the germline V gene, CDR1 is SGHDT and CDR2 is YYEEEE. CDR3 bases: TGTGCCAGCAGCTTCGGGGACAGACTAGCCAAAAACATTCAGTACTTC. Encoded protein: CASSFGDRLAKNIQYF.

The chain couples TRBV4-3 to TRBJ1-4; D remains unclear. V lost 0 bases, J lost 6 bases, and 11 bases lay in between. The CDR3 has 15 residues. The germline CDR1 and CDR2 sequences are LGHNA and YSLEER. In DNA, the CDR3 is TGCGCCAGCAGCCAAGATCTAGGGAAGTATGAAAAACTGTTTTTT. Translated: CASSQDLGKYEKLFF.

In its sample, this clonotype was seen a few times. At one end, the junction sequence differs from germline, possibly due to a read error. The V and J genes are TRBV5-5 and TRBJ2-7, with 9 positions matching TRBD2. CDR1 SGHKS and CDR2 YYEKEE come from the germline V gene (reference sequence). CDR3 length: 15 residues. CDR3 amino acids: CASSSLLAGSSEQYF. The CDR3 DNA follows: TGTGCCAGCAGCTCCCTACTAGCGGGCTCCTCCGAGCAGTACTTC.

The chain couples TRBV5-5 to TRBJ2-2, with D uncertain. The CDR3 sequence is 16 residues long. Germline V lookup: CDR1 SGHKS, CDR2 YYEKEE (reference sequence). V lost 3 bases and J 3 bases, leaving 15 bases between the germline ends. The CDR3 bases are TGTGCCAGCAGCTCGACGATCCTGCTGGACACCGGGGAGCTGTTTTTT. As protein: CASSSTILLDTGELFF.

This clonotype was recorded a few times. The rearrangement joins TRBV29-1 to TRBJ2-5; a weak D match, TRBD1 (5 bases). CDR1 SQVTM and CDR2 ANQGSEA come from the germline V gene. This CDR3 is built from 12 residues. V lost 4 bases and J 5 bases, leaving 11 bases between the germline ends. CDR3 bases: TGCAGCGTTGCTGGGGCAGGGGAGACCCAGTACTTC. Translated: CSVAGAGETQYF.

This clonotype was detected a few times. The chain uses TRBV20-1 and TRBJ2-3, with no clear D. V was cut by 7 bases and J by 5 bases, with 13 bases left in between. From germline, CDR1 is DFQATT and CDR2 SNEGSKA (reference sequence). CDR3 length equals 12 residues. This CDR3 reads CSVVLSRDTQYF. The CDR3, as DNA: TGCAGTGTGGTGTTATCCCGAGATACGCAGTATTTT.

This chain connects TRBV5-6 to TRBJ1-2, with D tentatively TRBD1 (5 bases). Germline assignment: CDR1 SGHDT and CDR2 YYEEEE. This CDR3 has 16 residues. Trimming removed 2 bases at V and 7 bases at J, with 21 bases between. The CDR3 nucleotides are TGTGCCAGCAGCTTTTCCGACAGCCGGGAGGTGGGTGGCTACACCTTC. Translated: CASSFSDSREVGGYTF. Looking up the rest from reference TRBV5-6 and TRBJ1-2 gives the full variable domain: DAGVTQSPTHLIKTRGQQVTLRCSPKSGHDTVSWYQQALGQGPQFIFQYYEEEERQRGNFPDRFSGHQFPNYSSELNVNALLLGDSALYLCASSFSDSREVGGYTFGSGTRLTVV.

The V gene is TRBV27, the J gene TRBJ1-6; 7 bases agree with TRBD1. Germline V CDR1 and CDR2: MNHEY, SMNVEV (reference sequence). V dropped 8 bases and J dropped 6; count of bases not matched to a gene: 16. CDR3 length equals 17 residues. The CDR3 spells CASRQTGARRSNSPLHF. CDR3 nucleotides: TGTGCCAGCCGCCAAACAGGGGCCCGACGGAGTAATTCACCCCTCCACTTT.

The V call is TRBV25-1, the J call TRBJ2-1; 8 nucleotides align to TRBD2. CDR3 length equals 14 residues. Germline CDR1 is MGHDK and CDR2 is SYGVNS. Trimming took 4 bases from V and 1 from J; bases not matched to a gene: 0. CDR3: CASSGLASYNEQFF. DNA of the CDR3: TGTGCCAGCAGTGGACTAGCGTCCTACAATGAGCAGTTCTTC.

The V and J genes are TRBV20-1 and TRBJ1-6; D gene ambiguous. This CDR3 is built from 13 residues. V was shortened by 5 bases and J by 9 bases, with 14 bases between the two germline ends. CDR1 DFQATT and CDR2 SNEGSKA come from the germline V gene (reference sequence). In DNA, the CDR3 is TGCAGTGCTCGTACCCAGCGAGGTTCACCCCTCCACTTT. It is translated as CSARTQRGSPLHF.

The chain employs TRBV28 and TRBJ2-1, with 8 bases that match TRBD1. Losses at the gene ends were 7 bases for V and 4 bases for J; bases not matched to a gene: 3. Per the germline V gene, CDR1 is MDHEN and CDR2 is SYDVKM. This CDR3 has 13 residues. CDR3 nucleotide sequence: TGTGCCAGCACAGGGGGCGTGTACAATGAGCAGTTCTTC. Its translation is CASTGGVYNEQFF.

This clonotype appeared a few times. This chain uses TRBV7-3 with TRBJ1-5, with D hard to call. The germline V gene encodes CDR1 SGHTA and CDR2 FQGTGA. CDR3 size: 13 residues. The V and J ends lost 2 bases and 7 bases respectively, with 9 bases between them. In nucleotides, the CDR3 is TGTGCCAGCAGCTTAGGTGTGGGACAGCCCCAGCATTTT. It specifies CASSLGVGQPQHF.

This clonotype was picked up a small number of times. The chain has TRBV7-2 and TRBJ1-2; D gene uncertain. V lost 0 bases and J lost 8, with 19 bases in between. Per germline, CDR1 SGHTA and CDR2 FQGNSA. CDR3 length: 16 residues. CDR3: CASSLAEFDGDGGYTF. Here the CDR3 DNA reads TGTGCCAGCAGCTTAGCGGAGTTTGATGGGGATGGAGGCTACACCTTC.

This rearrangement joins TRBV12-3 or TRBV12-4 to TRBJ1-2; no definite D call. The ends were cut back, 11 bases at V and 5 bases at J, with 18 bases in the middle. The CDR3 spans 13 residues. The CDR3 DNA is TGTGCCTCCCGGACTTCGGATTCATATGGCTACACCTTC. It specifies CASRTSDSYGYTF.